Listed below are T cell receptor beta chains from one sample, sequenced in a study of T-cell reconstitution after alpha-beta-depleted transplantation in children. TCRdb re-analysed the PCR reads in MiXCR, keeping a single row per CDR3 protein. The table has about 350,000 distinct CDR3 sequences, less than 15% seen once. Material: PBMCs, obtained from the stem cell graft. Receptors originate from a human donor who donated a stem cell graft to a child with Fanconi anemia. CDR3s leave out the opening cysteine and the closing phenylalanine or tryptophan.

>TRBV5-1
ASSLTGSGSSPLH
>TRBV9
ASSSRGGGGTGELF
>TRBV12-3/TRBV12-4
ATSGPLQETQY
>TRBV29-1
SVRSLLSDTQY
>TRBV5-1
ASSLKGQSTDTQY
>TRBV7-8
ASTLGTGDEQY
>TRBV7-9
ASTQGGPYGYT
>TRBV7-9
ASSVGEGVTEAF
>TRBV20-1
SARDPRVASGNTIY
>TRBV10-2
ASSEPPGQGWAGYT
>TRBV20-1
SAMGNEKLF
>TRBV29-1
SASRAGRTNEKLF
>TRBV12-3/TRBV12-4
ASSSPPGQGVTGANVLT
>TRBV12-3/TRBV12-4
ASSSSLRDRGRGYGYT
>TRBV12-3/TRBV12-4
ASSSGRGWWGYT
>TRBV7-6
ASSLMAGRQETQY
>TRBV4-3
ASSPSGGAADTQY
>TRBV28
ASSPLAWATGELF
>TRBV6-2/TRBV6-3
ASSYLGQTYNEQF
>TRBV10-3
AISEAGNSYNEQF
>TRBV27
ASSRAGRDTDTQY
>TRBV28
ASSLAGATTNEKLF
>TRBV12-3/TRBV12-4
ASAFKRGQNTGELF
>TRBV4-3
ASSQTSGGYYNEQF
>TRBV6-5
ASSYARLDTQY
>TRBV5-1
ASSLGSRNRETQY
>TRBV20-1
SASRGNSPLH
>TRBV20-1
SASKTADSPLH
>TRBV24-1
ATSAASLTDTQY
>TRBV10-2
ASRITSDNEQF
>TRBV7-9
ASSLDSSAGELF
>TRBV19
ASRGDRGRMNTEAF
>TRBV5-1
ASSIGQATANYGYT
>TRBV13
ASSLSSAGGHRLF
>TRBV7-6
ASSFSGGGAVYNEQF
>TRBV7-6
ASSPRGGTDTQY
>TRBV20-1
SASDGPSRSF
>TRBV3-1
ASSQSSETQY
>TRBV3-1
ASSLKRTFRGATQY
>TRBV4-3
ASSQGATGNYEQY
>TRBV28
ASSFDGGDYGYT
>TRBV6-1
ASGTSIQTGEGYT
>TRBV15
ATSRTRGPTDTQY
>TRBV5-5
ASSLLVNTQY
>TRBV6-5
ASSYSGLVYGYT
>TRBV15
ATSRAHGLSSSPLH
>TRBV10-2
ASSSQGGGTDTQY
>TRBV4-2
ASSQDLKGAVREQY
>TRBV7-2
ASSIGTSREAF